These 2 T cell receptor beta chains share one sample of origin, sequenced in a study of T cell repertoires in cytomegalovirus infection. These receptors are not linked to any known antigen. TCRdb re-derived calls from the reads in MiXCR, one entry per CDR3 protein. The data show roughly 800,000 distinct CDR3 sequences, about 28% seen once. The specimen was cultured CD8+ T cells from PBMCs, collected from culture after CMV antigen stimulation. These receptors all stem from a human donor in good health (CMV status not recorded). Some clones in this sample may be carry-over from other donors' samples.

This clonotype came up once. This may be a read error: a much more frequent sequence differs by one nucleotide. V usage is TRBV7-8 and J usage is TRBJ2-1, with 8 bases aligning to TRBD2. Germline V gives CDR1 SGHVS, CDR2 FQNEAQ. V gave up 1 base and J gave up 7 bases; unmatched junction bases: 6. This CDR3 is 15 amino acids long. The CDR3 reads CASSLVGLGGNEQFF. As DNA, the CDR3 is TGTGCCAGCAGCTTAGTGGGACTAGGGGGTAATGAGCAGTTCTTC.

The chain uses TRBV7-8 and TRBJ2-7; 10 nucleotides line up with TRBD2. V lost 5 bases and J lost 4; bases outside the gene matches: 11. The CDR3 runs to 16 residues. From germline, CDR1 is SGHVS and CDR2 FQNEAQ. CDR3: CASSQMGSGGQYEQYF. CDR3 nucleotides: TGTGCCAGCAGCCAAATGGGTAGCGGGGGGCAGTACGAGCAGTACTTC.